This TCR beta chain appears in the sequencing data of a study of human T cells and chemical hapten exposure. Study as a whole: Sensitization involved placing 2% DPC onto a roughly 2 cm by roughly 2 cm region of upper inner arm skin. Small pooled library volume differences chiefly drove per-sample TCR yield variation. Diphenylcyclopropenone was applied weekly to patients' scalps across the approximately 25-week study.

This clonotype turned up a few times. TCRdb ran MiXCR on the RACE reads and lists one entry per CDR3 protein. The sample consists of tens of thousands of distinct CDR3 sequences, over 7.5% of them appearing once. Sample time point: patch test 1, 2 weeks after DPC sensitization. The treatment is: therapeutic diphenylcyclopropenone sensitization with weekly scalp DPC. Suited to DPC and affected by alopecia, the donors ranged from 18 to 70 years old. The material sequenced was whole blood, taken in connection with sensitization to the hapten diphenylcyclopropenone (DPC). This sequence was found in a woman between 40 and 50 years old with alopecia areata. Some clones in this sample may be carry-over from other donors' samples.

The CDR3: CASSPRTGPDTQYF. CDR3 nucleotide sequence: TGCGCCAGCAGCCCCCGGACAGGGCCAGATACGCAGTATTTT. This chain joins TRBV4-1 and TRBJ2-3; 8 positions agree with TRBD1. This CDR3 is built from 14 residues. V shed 4 bases and J 4 bases; nucleotides not matched to a gene: 4. Germline loops: CDR1 MGHRA, CDR2 YSYEKL.